Listed here are 22 T cell receptor beta chains from one sample, sequenced in a study of blood T cell repertoires in COVID-19. Sequenced by immunoSEQ multiplex PCR; TCRdb stores in-frame clones only, minus some. The sample lists 140,000 to 150,000 clones; about four fifths were seen once. The sample consisted of PBMCs or T cells enriched from blood (not recorded which). Receptors originate from a woman between 50 and 59 years old with acute COVID-19.

The V gene is TRBV4-2, the J gene TRBJ1-5; D remains unclear. This CDR3 contains 12 residues. V shed 0 bases and J shed 9 bases, with 6 bases lying between them. Looked up from germline, CDR1 is LGHNA and CDR2 is YNFKEQ. For the CDR3, the DNA is TGTGCCAGCAGCCAAGATGGGCGGCCCCAGCATTTT. The encoded protein is CASSQDGRPQHF.

V is TRBV29-1 and J is TRBJ2-7; a possible D gene is TRBD1 (6 bases). Germline CDR1 SQVTM, CDR2 ANQGSEA. The CDR3 has 12 amino acids. The germline V and J ends were trimmed by 4 bases and 6 bases, with 13 bases remaining between them. CDR3 sequence reads: CSVVQARGEQYF. CDR3 DNA sequence: TGCAGCGTTGTACAGGCCAGGGGCGAGCAGTACTTC.

CDR3 DNA: TGTGCCAGCAGCCACGGACACGTCTACACCTTC. Translation gives CASSHGHVYTF. The J gene is TRBJ1-2, the V gene TRBV3-1 (or the pseudogene TRBV3-2); D is perhaps TRBD1 (5 bases). The CDR3 consists of 11 residues. Looked up from germline, CDR1 is LGHDT and CDR2 is YNNKEL (reference sequence). Trimming took off 3 bases at V and 10 bases at J, with 9 bases between the two ends.

The V call is TRBV3-1 (or the pseudogene TRBV3-2), the J call TRBJ1-3, with D possibly TRBD1 on 6 matching bases. Germline CDR1 LGHDT, CDR2 YNNKEL (reference sequence). There are 18 residues in the CDR3. V was shortened by 2 bases and J by 0 bases, with 17 bases between the two germline ends. CDR3 nucleotide sequence: TGTGCCAGCAGCCAACTTCCTTCGGACAGCTTCTCTGGAAACACCATATATTTT. The encoded protein is CASSQLPSDSFSGNTIYF.

The CDR3 region is CAWSRTSGRNIQYF. The DNA of the CDR3 is TGTGCCTGGAGCCGGACTAGCGGGAGGAACATTCAGTACTTC. This chain connects TRBV30 to TRBJ2-4; 14 nucleotides agree with TRBD2. The CDR3 loop spans 14 amino acids. V shed 3 bases, J shed 7 bases, and the junction held 2 bases outside the gene matches. The germline V gene has CDR1 GTSNPN and CDR2 SVGIG (reference sequence).

J is TRBJ2-5 and V is TRBV7-2, with 14 bases lining up with TRBD2. In germline, CDR1 is SGHTA, CDR2 FQGNSA. The CDR3 has 15 residues. After removal of 5 bases from V and 4 bases from J, the junction contained 3 bases not matched to a gene. DNA for the CDR3: TGTGCCAGCAGCAACGGACTAGCGGGAGGAGAGACCCAGTACTTC. This encodes CASSNGLAGGETQYF.

This clone was seen just once. The chain links TRBV5-1 to TRBJ2-7; 8 bases match TRBD2. CDR3 length: 15 amino acids. Germline-derived CDR1 and CDR2 are SGHRS and YFSETQ. The J segment lost 4 bases and the V segment lost 5 bases, leaving 11 bases of the junction unmatched. The DNA for the CDR3 is TGCGCCAGCAGTCCGGGGGCTAGCGGGTCTTACGAGCAGTACTTC. Its protein product is CASSPGASGSYEQYF.

This clone was seen once. The chain couples TRBV5-4 to TRBJ2-3; the match to TRBD1 covers 7 bases. Per the germline V gene, CDR1 is SGHNT and CDR2 is YYREEE (reference sequence). With V trimmed by 0 bases and J by 5 bases, 3 bases remained unmatched. CDR3 length: 14 amino acids. CDR3 sequence: CASSLGQGIDTQYF. DNA for the CDR3: TGTGCCAGCAGCTTGGGACAGGGAATAGATACGCAGTATTTT.

The chain recombines TRBV6-1 with TRBJ1-1; tentatively, D is TRBD1 (5 bases). CDR3 length equals 16 residues. CDR1 and CDR2 (germline): MNHNS, SASEGT. Trimming stripped 1 base from V and 2 bases from J, with 14 bases between. The CDR3 sequence: CASSEGGGRGNTEAFF. The CDR3 DNA sequence: TGTGCCAGCAGTGAAGGGGGGGGACGAGGCAACACTGAAGCTTTCTTT.

The chain employs TRBV7-2 and TRBJ2-7; the match to TRBD2 covers 7 bases. The trim removed 0 bases at V and 3 bases at J, leaving 5 bases unmatched. Looked up from germline, CDR1 is SGHTA and CDR2 is FQGNSA. This CDR3 is 15 amino acids long. CDR3 loop: CASSLAFGGIYEQYF. The CDR3, as DNA: TGTGCCAGCAGCTTAGCATTCGGGGGGATCTACGAGCAGTACTTC.

For this clone: Other DNA sequences in this sample translate to the same CDR3. This sequence joins TRBV5-1 and TRBJ1-1; maybe TRBD1 (5 bases). In germline, CDR1 is SGHRS, CDR2 YFSETQ. Between the trimmed V and J ends, which lost 0 bases and 1 base, there was a span of 13 bases. The CDR3 consists of 16 residues. DNA of the CDR3: TGCGCCAGCAGCTTGGTGTTGGGGCAGAAGAACACTGAAGCTTTCTTT. It encodes CASSLVLGQKNTEAFF.

This rearrangement joins TRBV7-2 to TRBJ2-3, with 8 nucleotides matching TRBD2. Germline CDR1 SGHTA, CDR2 FQGNSA. V shed 4 bases and J 6 bases; nucleotides not matched to a gene: 9. The CDR3 loop spans 15 amino acids. As DNA, the CDR3 is TGTGCCAGCAGCTCCACCGGGGGGGCGCGGGATACGCAGTATTTT. Encoded protein: CASSSTGGARDTQYF.

The V and J genes are TRBV3-1 (or the pseudogene TRBV3-2) and TRBJ1-1; D unresolved. The CDR3 covers 12 residues. CDR1 is LGHDT, CDR2 YNNKEL, per germline (reference sequence). Trimming took 1 base from V and 11 from J, leaving 11 bases between them. The CDR3 reads CASSQGALGAFF. The CDR3 DNA sequence: TGTGCCAGCAGCCAAGGGGCACTAGGGGCTTTCTTT.

This clone was seen a single time. The genes are TRBV29-1 and TRBJ1-2, with 9 nucleotides matching TRBD1. The CDR3 sequence is 13 residues long. The J segment lost 7 bases and the V segment lost 7 bases, leaving 10 bases of the junction unmatched. Germline V gene sequence: CDR1 SQVTM, CDR2 ANQGSEA. This CDR3 is CSAQPGQGRGYTF. The DNA of the CDR3 is TGCAGCGCCCAACCGGGACAGGGACGTGGCTACACCTTC.

The rearrangement joins TRBV2 to TRBJ1-1, with D perhaps matching TRBD1 (5 bases). Germline assignment: CDR1 SNHLY and CDR2 FYNNEI. V lost 1 base, J lost 12 bases, and 12 bases lay in between. This CDR3 contains 12 residues. CDR3 DNA: TGTGCCAGCAGTGAAGATTTGCAGGGAACTTTCTTT. Amino acids: CASSEDLQGTFF.

The chain recombines TRBV6-5 with TRBJ2-4; D unresolved. The CDR3 is 15 amino acids. V shed 6 bases and J shed 6 bases, with 18 bases lying between them. In germline, CDR1 is MNHEY, CDR2 SVGAGI. CDR3 sequence (DNA): TGTGCCAGCAGACCAGTTTCAGACTCGTCAAACATTCAGTACTTC. Encoded protein: CASRPVSDSSNIQYF.

The chain uses TRBV28 and TRBJ1-5; perhaps TRBD1 as D (5 bases). Germline V gene data show CDR1 as MDHEN and CDR2 as SYDVKM. This CDR3 contains 13 residues. Trimming shortened V by 6 bases and J by 9 bases, and 15 bases separated the two germline ends. CDR3: CASRSQVLRPQHF. The CDR3, as DNA: TGTGCCAGCAGGTCACAGGTTCTTCGGCCCCAGCATTTT.

The CDR3 sequence is CASSFGLAGGNEQFF. In nucleotides, the CDR3 is TGTGCCAGCAGCTTTGGGCTAGCGGGAGGGAATGAGCAGTTCTTC. The gene calls are TRBV11-3 and TRBJ2-1, with 12 bases fitting TRBD2. The CDR3 is 15 residues long. J lost 7 bases, V lost 3 bases, and 4 bases had no gene match. Germline assignment: CDR1 SGHNT and CDR2 YENEEA. The full variable domain, in which reference TRBV11-3 and TRBJ2-1 provide the parts outside the CDR3, is EAGVVQSPRYKIIEKKQPVAFWCNPISGHNTLYWYLQNLGQGPELLIRYENEEAVDDSQLPKDRFSAERLKGVDSTLKIQPAELGDSAVYLCASSFGLAGGNEQFFGPGTRLTVL.

The chain joins TRBV7-2 to TRBJ2-7, with a possible D match to TRBD2 (7 bases). Germline CDR1 SGHTA, CDR2 FQGNSA. The CDR3 is 14 residues long. V lost 3 bases to trimming and J lost 6 bases, with 15 bases between them. CDR3 DNA: TGTGCCAGCAGCTTGAGTGGGGGCGGGGGCGAGCAGTACTTC. It specifies CASSLSGGGGEQYF.

The V gene is TRBV9, the J gene TRBJ2-3; D may be TRBD1 (6 bases). This CDR3 is 16 amino acids long. Per the germline V gene, CDR1 is SGDLS and CDR2 is YYNGEE. The V end lost 3 bases, the J end lost 0 bases, and 14 bases lay between the germline ends. This chain's CDR3 is CASSETPGQSTDTQYF. The DNA of the CDR3 is TGTGCCAGCAGCGAGACCCCGGGACAAAGCACAGATACGCAGTATTTT.

V is TRBV5-6 and J is TRBJ2-7; 8 positions agree with TRBD1. CDR3 size: 14 residues. Germline assignment: CDR1 SGHDT and CDR2 YYEEEE. The V and J ends lost 5 bases and 3 bases, in that order; junction bases with no gene match: 7. CDR3 bases: TGTGCCAGCAGAATCCGGGACAGGATCTACGAGCAGTACTTC. Its translation is CASRIRDRIYEQYF.

This clone was observed a few times. The genes are TRBV18 and TRBJ1-4, with D possibly matching TRBD1 (6 bases). Trimming took 3 bases from V and 5 from J, leaving 22 bases between them. CDR3 length: 18 residues. Germline-derived CDR1 and CDR2 are KGHSH and LQKENI. The CDR3 bases are TGTGCCAGCTCACCCTCCTTCGTAACAGGGACGGTGAATGAAAAACTGTTTTTT. As protein: CASSPSFVTGTVNEKLFF.